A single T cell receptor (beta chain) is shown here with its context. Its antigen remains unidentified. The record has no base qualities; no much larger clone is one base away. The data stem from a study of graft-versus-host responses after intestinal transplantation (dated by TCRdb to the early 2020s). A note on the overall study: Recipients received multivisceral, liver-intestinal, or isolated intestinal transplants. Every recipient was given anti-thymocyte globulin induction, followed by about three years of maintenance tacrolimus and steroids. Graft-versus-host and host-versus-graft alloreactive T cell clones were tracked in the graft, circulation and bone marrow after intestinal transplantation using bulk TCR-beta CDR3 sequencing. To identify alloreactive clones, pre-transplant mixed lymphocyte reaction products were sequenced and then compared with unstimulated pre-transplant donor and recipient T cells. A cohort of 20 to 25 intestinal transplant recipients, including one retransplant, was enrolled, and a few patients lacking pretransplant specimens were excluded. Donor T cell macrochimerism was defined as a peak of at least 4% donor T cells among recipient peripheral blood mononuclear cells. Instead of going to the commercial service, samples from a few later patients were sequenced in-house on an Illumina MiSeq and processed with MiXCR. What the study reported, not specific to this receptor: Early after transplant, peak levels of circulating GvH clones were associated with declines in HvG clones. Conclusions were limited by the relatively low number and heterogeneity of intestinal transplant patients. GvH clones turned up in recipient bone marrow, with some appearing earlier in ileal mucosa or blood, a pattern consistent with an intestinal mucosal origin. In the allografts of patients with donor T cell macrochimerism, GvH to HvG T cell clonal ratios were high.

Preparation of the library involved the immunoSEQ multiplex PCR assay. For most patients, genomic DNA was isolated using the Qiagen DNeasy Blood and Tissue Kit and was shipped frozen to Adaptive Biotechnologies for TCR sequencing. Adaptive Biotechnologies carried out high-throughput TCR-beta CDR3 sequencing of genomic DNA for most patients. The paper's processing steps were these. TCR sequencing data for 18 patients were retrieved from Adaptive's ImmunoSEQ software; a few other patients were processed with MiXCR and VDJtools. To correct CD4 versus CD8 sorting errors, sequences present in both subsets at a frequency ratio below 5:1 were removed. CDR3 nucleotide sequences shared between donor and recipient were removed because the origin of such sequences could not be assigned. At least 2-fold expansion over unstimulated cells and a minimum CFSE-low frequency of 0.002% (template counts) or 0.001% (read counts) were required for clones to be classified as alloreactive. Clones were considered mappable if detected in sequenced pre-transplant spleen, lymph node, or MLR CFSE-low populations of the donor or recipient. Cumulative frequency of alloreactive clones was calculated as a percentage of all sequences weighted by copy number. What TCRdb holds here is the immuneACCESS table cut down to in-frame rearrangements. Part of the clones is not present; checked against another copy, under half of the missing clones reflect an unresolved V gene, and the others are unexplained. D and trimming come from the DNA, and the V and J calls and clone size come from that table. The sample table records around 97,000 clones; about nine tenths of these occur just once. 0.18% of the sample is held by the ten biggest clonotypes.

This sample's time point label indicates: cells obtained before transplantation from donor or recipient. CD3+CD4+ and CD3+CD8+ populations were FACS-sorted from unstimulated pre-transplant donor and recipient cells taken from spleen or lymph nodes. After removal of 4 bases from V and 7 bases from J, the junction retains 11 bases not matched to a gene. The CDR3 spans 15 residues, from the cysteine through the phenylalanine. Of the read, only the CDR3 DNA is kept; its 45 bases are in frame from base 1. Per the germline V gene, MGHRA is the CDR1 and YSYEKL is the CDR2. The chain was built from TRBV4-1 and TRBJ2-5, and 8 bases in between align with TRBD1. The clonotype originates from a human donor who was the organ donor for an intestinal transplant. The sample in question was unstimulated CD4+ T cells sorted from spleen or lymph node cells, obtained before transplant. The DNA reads TGCGCCAGCAGCCGACAGGGGTTTGTGTATGGGACCCAGTACTTC. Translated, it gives CASSRQGFVYGTQYF.